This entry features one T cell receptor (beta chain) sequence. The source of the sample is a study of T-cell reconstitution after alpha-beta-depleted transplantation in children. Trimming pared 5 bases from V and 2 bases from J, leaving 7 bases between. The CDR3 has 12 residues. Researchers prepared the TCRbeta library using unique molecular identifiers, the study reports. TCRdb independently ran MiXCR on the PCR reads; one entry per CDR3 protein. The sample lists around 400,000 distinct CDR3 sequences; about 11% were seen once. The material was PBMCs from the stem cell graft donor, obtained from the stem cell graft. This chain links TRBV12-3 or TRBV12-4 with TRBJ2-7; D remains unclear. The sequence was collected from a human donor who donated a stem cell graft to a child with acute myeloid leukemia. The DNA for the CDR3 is TGTGCCAGCAGTCTTTTCCCCTACGAGCAGTACTTC. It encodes CASSLFPYEQYF.